This T cell receptor beta chain stems from a study of cytotoxic CD8 clonotypes in ibrutinib-treated CLL. Study at large: Included were approximately 10 relapsed/refractory and approximately 15 treatment-naive patients, of whom roughly 17 were IGHV unmutated. The study, taken as a whole, reports: Public clonotypes (which were uncommon) either contracted or remained stable on treatment. Baseline values of clonality outstripped age-matched healthy donors and followed circulating CD8+ T-cell counts.

Sequencing used immunoSEQ multiplex PCR; TCRdb keeps in-frame clones, though not all of them. The sample contains 15,000 to 20,000 clones, 81% of which appear only once. Frozen-stored PBMCs produced about 2 micrograms of genomic DNA for TCR beta libraries. About this clone: Its antigen is not identified.

Germline CDR1 and CDR2: SGHNT and YYREEE (reference sequence). This CDR3 is 14 amino acids long. The ends were cut back, 0 bases at V and 0 bases at J, with 7 bases in the middle. The sequencing used PBMCs, collected before ibrutinib treatment. The sequence was obtained from a human donor with chronic lymphocytic leukemia. The rearrangement joins TRBV5-4 to TRBJ2-7; D is unclear. CDR3 amino acids: CASSLGRSSYEQYF. CDR3 coding DNA: TGTGCCAGCAGCTTGGGACGGAGCTCCTACGAGCAGTACTTC.